The 5 T cell receptor beta chains given below trace back to one sample, sequenced in a study of blood T cell repertoires in COVID-19. Generated by immunoSEQ multiplex PCR, the TCRdb table keeps only in-frame clones and is missing some. Here the sample spans more than 300,000 clones, more than 70% being singletons. The material sequenced was PBMCs or T cells enriched from blood (not recorded which). These receptors originate from a woman aged 18-29 years who had recovered from COVID-19.

The chain carries TRBV19 and TRBJ1-5, with a weak D call TRBD1 (5 bases). The CDR3 covers 15 residues. Germline lookup yields CDR1 LNHDA and CDR2 SQIVND (reference sequence). Trimming removed 8 bases at V and 6 bases at J, with 20 bases between. The CDR3 nucleotides are TGTGCCAGTCGTGGCGGGACCGTGGAGGGTCAGCCCCAGCATTTT. Residues: CASRGGTVEGQPQHF.

V gene TRBV12-5 combines with J gene TRBJ1-5; D not certain. Germline V lookup: CDR1 LGHNT, CDR2 FRNRAP. Trimming cost V 4 bases and J 0 bases, with 16 bases left between them. This CDR3 has 17 residues. The CDR3 sequence: CASGSYLGIHSNQPQHF. The DNA of the CDR3 is TGTGCTAGTGGTTCCTACCTCGGGATTCATAGCAATCAGCCCCAGCATTTT.

V is TRBV29-1 and J is TRBJ1-1; tentative D call: TRBD1 (6 bases). The CDR3 loop spans 13 amino acids. From germline, CDR1 is SQVTM and CDR2 ANQGSEA. Trimming cost V 6 bases and J 1 base, with 12 bases left between them. This CDR3 is CSVEGHPNTEAFF. The DNA for the CDR3 is TGCAGCGTAGAGGGACACCCGAACACTGAAGCTTTCTTT.

The chain recombines TRBV27 with TRBJ2-5, with D perhaps TRBD2 (6 bases). The CDR3 loop spans 14 amino acids. The germline V gene encodes CDR1 MNHEY and CDR2 SMNVEV (reference sequence). V was pared by 3 bases and J by 4 bases, with 12 bases between. This CDR3 is CASSLRGIPETQYF. For the CDR3, the DNA is TGTGCCAGCAGTTTGCGGGGAATTCCAGAGACCCAGTACTTC.

The chain carries TRBV5-4 and TRBJ1-1; D possibly corresponds to TRBD1 (5 bases). Trimming left V 4 bases short and J 8 bases short, with 9 bases between. Germline V gives CDR1 SGHNT, CDR2 YYREEE (reference sequence). There are 11 residues in the CDR3. The CDR3 region is CASSRGSEAFF. The CDR3 DNA reads as TGTGCCAGCAGCCGGGGGTCAGAAGCTTTCTTT. Filled out from reference TRBV5-4 and TRBJ1-1, the complete variable domain reads ETGVTQSPTHLIKTRGQQVTLRCSSQSGHNTVSWYQQALGQGPQFIFQYYREEENGRGNFPPRFSGLQFPNYSSELNVNALELDDSALYLCASSRGSEAFFGQGTRLTVV.